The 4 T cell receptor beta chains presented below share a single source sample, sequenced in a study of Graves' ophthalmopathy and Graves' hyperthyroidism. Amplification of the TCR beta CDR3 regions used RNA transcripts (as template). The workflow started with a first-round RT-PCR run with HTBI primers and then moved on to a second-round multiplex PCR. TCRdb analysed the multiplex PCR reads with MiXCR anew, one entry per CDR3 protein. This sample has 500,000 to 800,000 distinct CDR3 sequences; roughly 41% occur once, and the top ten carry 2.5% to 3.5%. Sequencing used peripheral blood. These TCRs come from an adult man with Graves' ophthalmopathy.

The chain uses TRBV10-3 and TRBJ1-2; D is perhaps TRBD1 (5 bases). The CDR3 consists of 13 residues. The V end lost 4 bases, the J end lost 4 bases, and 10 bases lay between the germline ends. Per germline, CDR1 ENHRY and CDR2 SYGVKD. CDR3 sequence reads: CAISASGTYGYTF. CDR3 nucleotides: TGTGCCATCAGTGCTTCCGGGACCTATGGCTACACCTTC.

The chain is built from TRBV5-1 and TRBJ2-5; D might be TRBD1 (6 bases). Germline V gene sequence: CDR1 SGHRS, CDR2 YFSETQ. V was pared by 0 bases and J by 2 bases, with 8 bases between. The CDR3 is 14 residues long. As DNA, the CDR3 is TGCGCCAGCAGCTTGGTCGGACAGCAAGAGACCCAGTACTTC. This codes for CASSLVGQQETQYF.

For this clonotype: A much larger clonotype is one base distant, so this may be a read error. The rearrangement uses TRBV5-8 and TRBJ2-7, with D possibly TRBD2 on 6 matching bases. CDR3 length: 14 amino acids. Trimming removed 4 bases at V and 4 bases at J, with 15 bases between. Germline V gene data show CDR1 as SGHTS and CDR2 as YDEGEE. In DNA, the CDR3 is TGTGCCAGCAGCCGGCTCGGGAGCCCGTACGAGCAGTACTTC. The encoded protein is CASSRLGSPYEQYF.

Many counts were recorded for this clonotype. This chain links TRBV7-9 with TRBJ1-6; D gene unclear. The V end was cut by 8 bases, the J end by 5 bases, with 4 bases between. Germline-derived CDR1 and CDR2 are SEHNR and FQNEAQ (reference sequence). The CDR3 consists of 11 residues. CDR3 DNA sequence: TGTGCCAGCGGGAATAATTCACCCCTCCACTTT. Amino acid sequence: CASGNNSPLHF.